These T cell receptor beta chains were read from a single sample in a study of blood T cell repertoires in COVID-19. Only in-frame clones appear in the TCRdb table, and some are missing; sequencing was by immunoSEQ multiplex PCR. The table has about 57,000 clones, around 90% seen once. Source material: peripheral blood. The source of these receptors is a man aged 55 to 69 with acute or convalescent COVID-19. Both conserved end residues are part of each CDR3. A D gene is named only where the DNA matches it firmly. Only some rows state a clone size, as once, few, many or a class for expanded clones.

>TRBJ1-2|TRBD1|TRBV18|.
CASSPYYRQGSDYGYTF
TGTGCCAGCTCACCCTATTATCGACAGGGGTCGGACTATGGCTACACCTTC
>TRBJ1-4|.|TRBV5-4|.
CASSLRGPQEKLFF
TGTGCCAGCAGCTTAAGGGGTCCTCAGGAAAAACTGTTTTTT
>TRBJ2-3|.|TRBV30|.
CAWSPQQGSTDTQYF
TGTGCCTGGAGTCCACAACAGGGAAGCACAGATACGCAGTATTTT
>TRBJ2-3|.|TRBV7-3|.
CASSLQGRLTDTQYF
TGTGCCAGCAGCTTACAGGGGCGGCTCACAGATACGCAGTATTTT
>TRBJ1-2|.|TRBV7-9|.
CASSLPETARAYGYTF
TGTGCCAGCAGCCTACCCGAGACAGCGCGAGCCTATGGCTACACCTTC
>TRBJ2-3|TRBD2|TRBV19|.
CASSPRTSGSASTDTQYF
TGTGCCAGTAGTCCCAGGACTAGCGGAAGCGCTAGCACAGATACGCAGTATTTT
>TRBJ2-5|.|TRBV7-3|.
CASSLSFFETQYF
TGTGCCAGCAGCTTATCTTTTTTCGAGACCCAGTACTTC
>TRBJ2-5|TRBD1|TRBV4-1|.
CASSQGTGTETQYF
TGCGCCAGCAGCCAAGGGACAGGAACCGAGACCCAGTACTTC
>TRBJ1-4|.|TRBV28|once
CASSLGGGTNEKLFF
TGTGCCAGCAGTTTAGGGGGGGGAACTAATGAAAAACTGTTTTTT
>TRBJ2-3|.|TRBV5-4|.
CASSLTGGADTQYF
TGTGCCAGCAGCCTTACGGGGGGCGCAGATACGCAGTATTTT
>TRBJ2-1|.|TRBV18|once
CASSHASSYNEQFF
TGTGCCAGCTCCCATGCTAGCAGCTACAATGAGCAGTTCTTC
>TRBJ1-4|TRBD1|TRBV7-6|.
CASRKDRGNEKLFF
TGTGCCAGCAGAAAGGACAGGGGGAATGAAAAACTGTTTTTT
>TRBJ2-2|TRBD2|TRBV4-3|.
CASSQVRGTGELFF
TGCGCCAGCAGCCAAGTGCGGGGGACCGGGGAGCTGTTTTTT
>TRBJ2-5|TRBD2|TRBV11-1|.
CASSQTGLALQETQYF
TGTGCCAGCAGCCAGACGGGACTAGCGCTCCAAGAGACCCAGTACTTC
>TRBJ1-2|.|TRBV6-6|.
CASSYRSGVSIGYTF
TGTGCCAGCAGTTACCGGTCAGGGGTTTCGATCGGCTACACCTTC
>TRBJ2-3|TRBD2|TRBV2|.
CASALAGGHKADTQYF
TGTGCCAGCGCCCTAGCGGGAGGCCACAAGGCAGATACGCAGTATTTT
>TRBJ1-5|TRBD1|TRBV7-9|.
CASSLGRGPIGNQPQHF
TGTGCCAGCAGCTTGGGTAGGGGGCCAATTGGCAATCAGCCCCAGCATTTT
>TRBJ2-5|.|TRBV6-2/TRBV6-3|.
CASSPRGTQYF
TGTGCCAGCAGCCCCAGGGGGACCCAGTACTTC
>TRBJ2-3|.|TRBV21-1|.
CASSPRTDRGGTDTQYF
TGTGCCAGCAGCCCTCGGACGGACAGGGGCGGGACAGATACGCAGTATTTT
>TRBJ2-5|.|TRBV18|.
CASSPAGETQYF
TGTGCCAGCTCACCTGCGGGCGAGACCCAGTACTTC
>TRBJ2-4|TRBD2|TRBV7-2|.
CASSLVAGAKNIQYF
TGTGCCAGCAGCTTAGTAGCGGGGGCCAAAAACATTCAGTACTTC
>TRBJ1-2|TRBD1|TRBV27|.
CASSLDRGLYGYTF
TGTGCCAGCAGTTTAGACAGGGGGCTCTATGGCTACACCTTC
>TRBJ2-4|TRBD1|TRBV2|.
CASDNSGGASKNIQYF
TGTGCCAGCGACAACTCAGGGGGCGCGTCCAAAAACATTCAGTACTTC
>TRBJ1-5|.|TRBV3-1/TRBV3-2|.
CASSPYGTGGDSNQPQHF
TGTGCCAGCAGCCCATACGGGACCGGAGGGGATAGCAATCAGCCCCAGCATTTT
>TRBJ2-1|TRBD2|TRBV12-5|.
CASAALALSSYNEQFF
TGTGCTAGTGCCGCACTAGCGCTGAGCTCCTACAATGAGCAGTTCTTC
>TRBJ2-7|.|TRBV6-5|.
CASGRLRGEQYF
TGTGCCAGCGGGCGGCTTCGGGGCGAGCAGTACTTC
>TRBJ1-2|TRBD1|TRBV7-2|.
CASSTTGEGYGYTF
TGTGCCAGCAGCACGACAGGGGAAGGCTATGGCTACACCTTC
>TRBJ1-2|.|TRBV6-5|once
CASRPTGWHGYTF
TGTGCCAGCAGACCTACAGGGTGGCATGGCTACACCTTC
>TRBJ2-1|TRBD1|TRBV7-3|.
CASSQGGAAGEQFF
TGTGCCAGCAGCCAAGGGGGCGCGGCCGGTGAGCAGTTCTTC
>TRBJ1-1|TRBD1|TRBV9|.
CASSPSLGQGARGAEAFF
TGTGCCAGCAGCCCCAGTCTCGGACAGGGGGCGAGGGGAGCTGAAGCTTTCTTT
>TRBJ2-2|.|TRBV18|.
CASSDLTGNTGELFF
TGTGCCAGCTCAGATTTGACAGGGAACACCGGGGAGCTGTTTTTT
>TRBJ1-2|TRBD1|TRBV5-1|.
CASSLASGTGGTNYGYTF
TGCGCCAGCAGCTTGGCCAGCGGGACAGGGGGTACTAACTATGGCTACACCTTC
>TRBJ1-1|.|TRBV21-1|.
CASSIRGRVTEAFF
TGTGCCAGCAGCATAAGGGGGCGCGTCACTGAAGCTTTCTTT
>TRBJ1-6|TRBD1|TRBV4-1|.
CASSLRTGGESPLHF
TGCGCCAGCAGCCTCCGGACAGGGGGAGAGTCACCCCTCCACTTT
>TRBJ2-5|TRBD1|TRBV9|.
CASTQGQGRQETQYF
TGTGCCAGCACCCAAGGACAGGGGCGTCAAGAGACCCAGTACTTC
>TRBJ2-5|TRBD1|TRBV5-1|.
CASSWGQGASETQYF
TGCGCCAGCAGCTGGGGACAGGGGGCGTCGGAGACCCAGTACTTC
>TRBJ1-3|.|TRBV2|once
CASDRGNTIYF
TGTGCCAGCGACAGGGGAAACACCATATATTTT
>TRBJ2-3|TRBD2|TRBV4-3|.
CASSSEGGFSDTQYF
TGCGCCAGCAGCTCAGAGGGAGGGTTTTCAGATACGCAGTATTTT
>TRBJ1-2|TRBD1|TRBV16|.
CASSQADRLNYGYTF
TGTGCCAGCAGCCAAGCGGACAGGCTTAACTATGGCTACACCTTC